This is a list of T cell receptor beta chains from one sample in a study of T cell changes during pregnancy in multiple sclerosis. Method: immunoSEQ multiplex PCR; TCRdb's copy keeps in-frame clones and lacks some. The sample includes about 93,000 clones, 91% of them seen just once. Sequences were derived from peripheral blood, sampled after pregnancy. The receptors come from a female donor in good health, enrolled as a control in a pregnancy study. The CDR3 runs from the conserved cysteine through the conserved F or W. A D gene is named only where the DNA matches it firmly. Expanded clones are given a class, and other clones once, few, many or no size at all.

clone_size	v_call	j_call	d_call	cdr3_nt	cdr3_aa
few	TRBV7-2	TRBJ1-2	NA	TGTGCCAGCAGCTTAGCTCCTACTAACTATGGCTACACCTTC	CASSLAPTNYGYTF
NA	TRBV28	TRBJ2-7	NA	TGTGCCAGCAGTTTCTCATCCAGGGGTTCCTACGAGCAGTACTTC	CASSFSSRGSYEQYF
once	TRBV11-2	TRBJ2-2	NA	TGTGCCAGCAGCTTAGGGCAGAACACCGGGGAGCTGTTTTTT	CASSLGQNTGELFF
NA	TRBV7-8	TRBJ2-7	NA	TGTGCCAGCAGCTTAGTGGACAGTGGAACCTACGAGCAGTACTTC	CASSLVDSGTYEQYF
NA	TRBV7-2	TRBJ2-7	TRBD2	TGTGCCAGCAGCCGGGCCGGGGGGGCCCGCCCCTACGAGCAGTACTTC	CASSRAGGARPYEQYF
NA	TRBV28	TRBJ2-3	NA	TGTGCCAGCAGTTTAAGCCTCACAGATACGCAGTATTTT	CASSLSLTDTQYF
NA	TRBV7-7	TRBJ2-5	TRBD1	TGTGCTAGCAGCTTAGGGACAGGGGATCAAGAGACCCAGTACTTC	CASSLGTGDQETQYF
NA	TRBV12-5	TRBJ1-1	TRBD1	TGTGCTAGTGGTTTTTCCAGGGGGCGCGGCACTGAAGCTTTCTTT	CASGFSRGRGTEAFF
NA	TRBV28	TRBJ1-5	TRBD1	TGTGCCAGCAGTTTTCTCAGAGGAGGGACAGGAGGCAATCAGCCCCAGCATTTT	CASSFLRGGTGGNQPQHF
NA	TRBV25-1	TRBJ2-1	TRBD2	TGTGCCAGCAGTGAATGGGGGGGGTCAGCCAATGAGCAGTTCTTC	CASSEWGGSANEQFF
NA	TRBV11-2	TRBJ1-1	TRBD1	TGTGCCAGCAGCACTGGACAGGAGTTTTTCTTT	CASSTGQEFFF
once	TRBV5-1	TRBJ2-6	NA	TGCGCCAGCAGCTTGACTCTCTCTGGGGCCAACGTCCCGACTTTC	CASSLTLSGANVPTF
NA	TRBV18	TRBJ1-1	NA	TGTGCCAGCTCATCCTCGACAGGAAACACTGAAGCTTTCTTT	CASSSSTGNTEAFF
NA	TRBV15	TRBJ1-2	NA	TGTGCCACAACCAACAGGGTCGACTATGGCTACACCTTC	CATTNRVDYGYTF
NA	TRBV19	TRBJ2-5	TRBD1	TGTGCCAGTAGTATCCGGACAGGACCCGTCCAAGAGACCCAGTACTTC	CASSIRTGPVQETQYF
NA	TRBV28	TRBJ1-5	NA	TGTGCCAGCAGCCCCGGAGTGCAGCCCCAGCATTTT	CASSPGVQPQHF
NA	TRBV7-2	TRBJ1-2	TRBD1	TGTGCCAGCAGCTTAGCGCTAGGACAGGGTTCCTATGGCTACACCTTC	CASSLALGQGSYGYTF
NA	TRBV29-1	TRBJ1-2	TRBD1	TGCAGCGTTGCGGCCTCGACAGGGAACTATGGCTACACCTTC	CSVAASTGNYGYTF
NA	TRBV27	TRBJ1-2	NA	TGTGCCAGCAGCCCCGACAGGCACTATGGCTACACCTTC	CASSPDRHYGYTF
NA	TRBV5-6	TRBJ2-6	NA	TGTGCCAGCAGCTTGCCAGGGATCCTCTCTGGGGCCAACGTCCTGACTTTC	CASSLPGILSGANVLTF
NA	TRBV7-3	TRBJ2-2	TRBD2	TGTGCCAGCAGCCCCGATGGGCTAGCGGGGGCCACCGGGGAGCTGTTTTTT	CASSPDGLAGATGELFF
NA	TRBV25-1	TRBJ1-1	NA	TGTGCCAGCGCCGCGGGATCCAACACTGAAGCTTTCTTT	CASAAGSNTEAFF
NA	TRBV7-9	TRBJ2-2	NA	TGTGCCAGCGGACTGAACACCGGGGAGCTGTTTTTT	CASGLNTGELFF
NA	TRBV2	TRBJ1-1	NA	TGTGCCAGCAGTCCGACAAGGCTCACTGAAGCTTTCTTT	CASSPTRLTEAFF
NA	TRBV29-1	TRBJ1-2	NA	TGCAGCGTTGGTACCCCCTCAGGGGAGCAATTTGGCTACACCTTC	CSVGTPSGEQFGYTF
NA	TRBV28	TRBJ1-6	NA	TGTGCCAGCAGTTTATTGCCTTATCAGGGGAATAATAATTCACCCCTCCACTTT	CASSLLPYQGNNNSPLHF
NA	TRBV11-1	TRBJ2-5	NA	TGTGCCAGCAGCTCACCCGATGGGCTCAGGGAGACCCAGTACTTC	CASSSPDGLRETQYF
NA	TRBV15	TRBJ1-1	TRBD1	TGTGCCACCAGCAGAGGGAGGGACAGGCCGAACACTGAAGCTTTCTTT	CATSRGRDRPNTEAFF
NA	TRBV7-2	TRBJ2-5	NA	TGTGCCAGCAGCTTAGCAGGGGTCCGCGAGACCCAGTACTTC	CASSLAGVRETQYF
NA	TRBV27	TRBJ2-1	TRBD2	TGTGCCAGCAGTTTTAGCGGGGGGCTGGGCAATGAGCAGTTCTTC	CASSFSGGLGNEQFF
NA	TRBV6-5	TRBJ1-2	TRBD1	TGTGCCAGCAGTTACTCAAGGACAGGGGGCAACTATGGCTACACCTTC	CASSYSRTGGNYGYTF
NA	TRBV9	TRBJ1-2	TRBD1	TGTGCCAGCAGCGTATCCCTGGGACAGACTAACTATGGCTACACCTTC	CASSVSLGQTNYGYTF
NA	TRBV18	TRBJ2-1	NA	TGTGCCAGCTCACCGAGGTACAATGAGCAGTTCTTC	CASSPRYNEQFF
NA	TRBV6-5	TRBJ2-1	NA	TGTGCCAGCAGTTACTCGAGGGCGGATGAGCAGTTCTTC	CASSYSRADEQFF
NA	TRBV4-3	TRBJ2-7	NA	TGCGCCAGCAGCCAAGATCGGTTCCAGTACTTC	CASSQDRFQYF
few	TRBV15	TRBJ1-1	NA	TGTGCCACCAGCAGAGAGACAGATGAAGCTTTCTTT	CATSRETDEAFF
once	TRBV7-9	TRBJ2-7	TRBD1	TGTGCCAGCCGGGACAGGCTCTCAGGATCCTACGAGCAGTACTTC	CASRDRLSGSYEQYF
NA	TRBV7-2	TRBJ1-2	TRBD1	TGTGCCAGCAGCTTAGGGACAGGGCTATCTGGCTACACCTTC	CASSLGTGLSGYTF
NA	TRBV21-1	TRBJ1-1	NA	TGTGCCAGCAGCAAAGGGGGACTGATCACTGAAGCTTTCTTT	CASSKGGLITEAFF
NA	TRBV6-1	TRBJ1-3	TRBD1	TGTGCCAGCAGCGAAACACCCGGGACAGCCTCTGGAAACACCATATATTTT	CASSETPGTASGNTIYF
NA	TRBV27	TRBJ2-7	TRBD2	TGTGCCAGTCGGGGGGGAAACTCCTACGAGCAGTACTTC	CASRGGNSYEQYF
NA	TRBV19	TRBJ1-1	TRBD1	TGTGCCAGTCTCCAGACAGGGGGCTACACTGAAGCTTTCTTT	CASLQTGGYTEAFF
NA	TRBV27	TRBJ1-5	TRBD1	TGTGCCAGCAGTTGGGGACAGGAAGGACAGCCCCAGCATTTT	CASSWGQEGQPQHF